The 27 T cell receptor beta chains below come from one sample, sequenced in a study of PD-L1 blockade in urothelial cancer. Time point reported: peripheral blood 6 weeks after treatment start. Assay used: immunoSEQ multiplex PCR; TCRdb lists only in-frame clones, some missing. The sample has about 45,000 clones, around 80% seen once. Specimen: PBMCs, collected around atezolizumab (anti-PD-L1) treatment. The receptors come from a man aged 60 to 75 with urothelial cancer.

This clone was picked up a small number of times. This chain uses TRBV30 with TRBJ1-1, with 7 bases lining up with TRBD1. V lost 1 base, J lost 5 bases, and 10 bases stayed unmatched. Germline V CDR1 and CDR2: GTSNPN, SVGIG (reference sequence). This CDR3 has 15 residues. CDR3 nucleotides: TGTGCCTGGAGTGAGGGGACAGTTCTAGGAACTGAAGCTTTCTTT. This translates into CAWSEGTVLGTEAFF.

This clone was seen only a few times. This chain uses TRBV7-8 with TRBJ1-4; TRBD1 matches at 7 bases. The trim removed 1 base at V and 8 bases at J, leaving 7 bases unmatched. CDR1 is SGHVS and CDR2 is FQNEAQ in the germline V gene. The CDR3 runs 15 residues. CDR3 sequence: CASSLDGTAGEKLFF. CDR3 bases: TGTGCCAGCAGCTTAGATGGGACAGCAGGGGAAAAACTGTTTTTT. The whole variable domain, filled in from reference TRBV7-8 and TRBJ1-4, reads GAGVSQSPRYKVAKRGQDVALRCDPISGHVSLFWYQQALGQGPEFLTYFQNEAQLDKSGLPSDRFFAERPEGSVSTLKIQRTQQEDSAVYLCASSLDGTAGEKLFFGSGTQLSVL.

This clone was recorded many times. The CDR3 DNA follows: TGTGCCAGTAGTATAGGGGACAGGGGACCAAGGACTGATGGCTACACCTTC. Translating it yields CASSIGDRGPRTDGYTF. The rearrangement links TRBV19 to TRBJ1-2, with TRBD1 identical over 10 bases. V shed 1 base and J 6 bases; nucleotides not matched to a gene: 11. Germline assignment: CDR1 LNHDA and CDR2 SQIVND (reference sequence). There are 17 residues in the CDR3. Together with reference TRBV19 and TRBJ1-2, the CDR3 gives the full variable domain: DGGITQSPKYLFRKEGQNVTLSCEQNLNHDAMYWYRQDPGQGLRLIYYSQIVNDFQKGDIAEGYSVSREKKESFPLTVTSAQKNPTAFYLCASSIGDRGPRTDGYTFGSGTRLTVV.

V is TRBV28 and J is TRBJ2-5; D may be TRBD1 (6 bases). V was clipped by 10 bases and J by 1 base, with 13 bases between them. CDR3 length: 13 amino acids. Germline CDR1 reads MDHEN; CDR2 reads SYDVKM. DNA of the CDR3: TGTGCCACCGAAGGACAGCCCCAAGAGACCCAGTACTTC. It codes for CATEGQPQETQYF.

This sequence joins TRBV29-1 and TRBJ2-1; 9 nucleotides match TRBD2. CDR1 and CDR2 from the germline V gene are SQVTM and ANQGSEA. This CDR3 has 15 residues. The J segment lost 6 bases and the V segment lost 2 bases, leaving 8 bases of the junction unmatched. CDR3: CSVEPLRGGVNEQFF. The CDR3 nucleotides read TGCAGCGTTGAACCCTTGCGGGGGGGCGTCAATGAGCAGTTCTTC.

The genes are TRBV28 and TRBJ2-2, with D perhaps TRBD2 (7 bases). Trimming shortened V by 3 bases and J by 0 bases, and 11 bases separated the two germline ends. Looked up from germline, CDR1 is MDHEN and CDR2 is SYDVKM. This CDR3 has 16 residues. Here the CDR3 DNA reads TGTGCCAGCAGTTTTGGGGGGGCTCCGAACACCGGGGAGCTGTTTTTT. This sequence encodes CASSFGGAPNTGELFF.

The chain employs TRBV7-2 and TRBJ2-5, with TRBD2 identical over 11 bases. Germline loops: CDR1 SGHTA, CDR2 FQGNSA. V trimming: 3 bases; J trimming: 1 base; junction bases outside the gene matches: 1. This CDR3 is built from 15 residues. CDR3 in DNA: TGTGCCAGCAGCTTTAGCGGGGGGGCCCAAGAGACCCAGTACTTC. As protein: CASSFSGGAQETQYF.

This clone was recorded many times. The chain is built from TRBV2 and TRBJ2-3; TRBD1 matches at 9 bases. Germline CDR1 reads SNHLY; CDR2 reads FYNNEI. The ends lost 0 bases at V and 10 bases at J; junction bases unmatched: 5. This CDR3 comprises 14 residues. The CDR3 DNA reads as TGTGCCAGCAGTGAAGCTGGGGACAGGGCTTCGCAGTATTTT. Its translation is CASSEAGDRASQYF.

The J gene is TRBJ1-2, the V gene TRBV9; tentative D call: TRBD1 (5 bases). V lost 3 bases and J lost 0, with 9 bases in between. This CDR3 contains 14 residues. The germline CDR1 and CDR2 sequences are SGDLS and YYNGEE. The CDR3 sequence is CASSEGNTNYGYTF. The CDR3 DNA reads TGTGCCAGCAGCGAGGGGAACACTAACTATGGCTACACCTTC. Filled out from reference TRBV9 and TRBJ1-2, the complete variable domain reads DSGVTQTPKHLITATGQRVTLRCSPRSGDLSVYWYQQSLDQGLQFLIQYYNGEERAKGNILERFSAQQFPDLHSELNLSSLELGDSALYFCASSEGNTNYGYTFGSGTRLTVV.

The rearrangement uses TRBV19 and TRBJ2-3, with 13 bases matching TRBD2. V lost 9 bases, J lost 4 bases, and 4 bases stayed unmatched. The CDR3 totals 14 residues. Germline-derived CDR1 and CDR2 are LNHDA and SQIVND (reference sequence). CDR3 amino acids: CASGTSGAPDTQYF. CDR3 DNA: TGTGCCAGCGGGACTAGCGGGGCCCCAGATACGCAGTATTTT.

The chain carries TRBV10-3 and TRBJ2-7, with 8 bases fitting TRBD2. This CDR3 region has 15 residues. CDR1 is ENHRY and CDR2 is SYGVKD in the germline V gene. Losses at the gene ends were 6 bases for V and 1 base for J; bases not matched to a gene: 8. CDR3 amino acids: CAIRVPSGGSYEQYF. The CDR3 nucleotides read TGTGCCATCAGAGTACCTTCGGGAGGGTCCTACGAGCAGTACTTC.

This clone has just a few counts. The genes are TRBV7-8 and TRBJ2-7; a weak D match, TRBD1 (5 bases). The CDR3 sequence is 16 residues long. Trimming left V 3 bases short and J 5 bases short, with 20 bases between. Germline V lookup: CDR1 SGHVS, CDR2 FQNEAQ. The CDR3 DNA is TGTGCCAGCAGCTTCAGGGCTTTTCGGTCGAGCGACGAGCAGTACTTC. This codes for CASSFRAFRSSDEQYF.

This clone was detected only a few times. J is TRBJ1-5 and V is TRBV19, with D possibly matching TRBD1 (6 bases). V lost 4 bases to trimming and J lost 1 base, with 8 bases between them. The CDR3 totals 14 residues. Germline CDR1 reads LNHDA; CDR2 reads SQIVND (reference sequence). The CDR3: CASSNTGSNQPQHF. The CDR3 region has the DNA TGTGCCAGTAGTAACACAGGGAGCAATCAGCCCCAGCATTTT.

The V and J genes are TRBV7-2 and TRBJ2-7; 8 nucleotides line up with TRBD2. The CDR3 contains 15 residues. CDR1 is SGHTA and CDR2 is FQGNSA in the germline V gene. V lost 5 bases to trimming and J lost 2 bases; unmatched junction nucleotides: 8. Written as DNA, the CDR3 is TGTGCCAGCAGCACCGGGAGGGGCCTTACCTACGAGCAGTACTTC. It yields the protein CASSTGRGLTYEQYF.

This clone was found a few times. The chain carries TRBV28 and TRBJ1-2; 8 bases agree with TRBD1. Looked up from germline, CDR1 is MDHEN and CDR2 is SYDVKM. The CDR3 is made up of 14 amino acids. V shed 4 bases, J shed 7 bases, and the junction held 8 bases outside the gene matches. In DNA form, the CDR3 reads TGTGCCAGCAGTTCGACAGGGGTCGCGGGTGGCTACACCTTC. It translates to CASSSTGVAGGYTF.

The chain joins TRBV10-3 to TRBJ2-1, with 10 bases matching TRBD2. Losses at the gene ends were 3 bases for V and 6 bases for J; bases not matched to a gene: 8. Germline CDR1 reads ENHRY; CDR2 reads SYGVKD. The CDR3 sequence is 16 residues long. CDR3 nucleotides: TGTGCCATCAGTGACCGTTCTAGCGGGGGAGGCAATGAGCAGTTCTTC. This encodes CAISDRSSGGGNEQFF.

This sequence joins TRBV4-3 and TRBJ2-7; 9 bases are a match to TRBD1. Germline V gene sequence: CDR1 LGHNA, CDR2 YSLEER. The ends lost 2 bases at V and 4 bases at J; junction bases unmatched: 6. The CDR3 sequence is 15 residues long. This CDR3 is CASSQLKDRGYEQYF. In nucleotides, the CDR3 is TGCGCCAGCAGCCAACTCAAGGACAGGGGATACGAGCAGTACTTC.

The rearrangement links TRBV19 to TRBJ1-3; 8 nucleotides match TRBD1. The V gene's germline CDR1 is LNHDA and CDR2 SQIVND (reference sequence). Losses at the gene ends were 9 bases for V and 1 base for J; bases not matched to a gene: 5. This CDR3 has 14 amino acids. The CDR3 nucleotides are TGTGCCAGCTCGGACAGGGCGTCTGGAAACACCATATATTTT. Amino acids: CASSDRASGNTIYF. Looking up the rest from reference TRBV19 and TRBJ1-3 gives the full variable domain: DGGITQSPKYLFRKEGQNVTLSCEQNLNHDAMYWYRQDPGQGLRLIYYSQIVNDFQKGDIAEGYSVSREKKESFPLTVTSAQKNPTAFYLCASSDRASGNTIYFGEGSWLTVV.

There are a few counts of this clone. V is TRBV7-2 and J is TRBJ1-5; weak D call: TRBD1 (6 bases). V shed 5 bases and J shed 7 bases, with 12 bases lying between them. Germline CDR1 SGHTA, CDR2 FQGNSA. CDR3 length: 13 residues. DNA of the CDR3: TGTGCCAGCAGCGCAGGGGTAGGGCAGCCCCAGCATTTT. This translates into CASSAGVGQPQHF.

The chain couples TRBV4-1 to TRBJ1-4; 7 bases agree with TRBD1. The CDR3 length is 16 residues. Germline CDR1 is MGHRA and CDR2 is YSYEKL. With V trimmed by 6 bases and J by 4 bases, 11 bases remained unmatched. CDR3 nucleotide sequence: TGCGCCAGCAGTTCCAGACAGGGCGAACTTAATGAAAAACTGTTTTTT. This translates into CASSSRQGELNEKLFF.

The chain combines TRBV7-2 with TRBJ2-2, with 16 bases that match TRBD2. CDR1 SGHTA and CDR2 FQGNSA come from the germline V gene. CDR3 size: 19 residues. The J segment lost 7 bases and the V segment lost 1 base, leaving 9 bases of the junction unmatched. The CDR3 DNA is TGTGCCAGCAGCTTAGTGGGCGGGACTAGCGGGAGGGCCGGCGGGGAGCTGTTTTTT. Translating it yields CASSLVGGTSGRAGGELFF.

The J gene is TRBJ1-1, the V gene TRBV2, with TRBD1 identical over 9 bases. CDR1 and CDR2 (germline): SNHLY, FYNNEI. This CDR3 is built from 14 residues. With 6 bases clipped from V and 0 bases from J, the junction kept 2 bases outside the gene matches. The CDR3 loop reads CASRGQGLNTEAFF. The DNA of the CDR3 is TGTGCCAGCAGGGGACAGGGCTTGAACACTGAAGCTTTCTTT. Full variable domain (missing parts from reference TRBV2 and TRBJ1-1): EPEVTQTPSHQVTQMGQEVILRCVPISNHLYFYWYRQILGQKVEFLVSFYNNEISEKSEIFDDQFSVERPDGSNFTLKIRSTKLEDSAMYFCASRGQGLNTEAFFGQGTRLTVV.

This clone occurred once. V gene TRBV19 combines with J gene TRBJ1-2; unclear D gene. The CDR3 covers 14 residues. V was pared by 3 bases and J by 1 base, with 9 bases between. Germline values: CDR1 LNHDA, CDR2 SQIVND (reference sequence). Here the CDR3 reads CASSITQSNYGYTF. The CDR3 DNA reads as TGTGCCAGTAGTATTACACAGAGTAACTATGGCTACACCTTC.

The rearrangement joins TRBV7-9 to TRBJ1-4; TRBD1 is a possible D gene (5 bases). V was pared by 3 bases and J by 6 bases, with 14 bases between. From germline, CDR1 is SEHNR and CDR2 FQNEAQ (reference sequence). The CDR3 is 15 residues long. The CDR3 DNA is TGTGCCAGCAGCTTCGGTCGCAGGGAAGATGAAAAACTGTTTTTT. It encodes CASSFGRREDEKLFF.

This clone was picked up one time. The rearrangement links TRBV14 to TRBJ1-5, with TRBD1 matching 7 bases. The CDR3 spans 17 residues. With 0 bases clipped from V and 4 bases from J, the junction kept 9 bases outside the gene matches. Germline CDR1 and CDR2: SGHDN and FVKESK. CDR3 residues: CASSQEGAGGRNQPQHF. CDR3 DNA: TGTGCCAGCAGCCAAGAAGGGGCAGGGGGACGGAATCAGCCCCAGCATTTT.

This clone was seen only a few times. The sample carries other DNA sequences with the same CDR3. This chain uses TRBV5-8 with TRBJ2-3, with 7 bases matching TRBD1. Looked up from germline, CDR1 is SGHTS and CDR2 is YDEGEE. Trimming removed 4 bases from V and 1 base from J; junction bases left unmatched: 3. The length of the CDR3 is 14 residues. The CDR3 sequence: CASSLDRGTDTQYF. Written as DNA, the CDR3 is TGTGCCAGCAGCCTCGACAGGGGCACAGATACGCAGTATTTT.

The chain couples TRBV5-4 to TRBJ2-7; 9 bases line up with TRBD2. This CDR3 is built from 18 residues. The J segment lost 0 bases and the V segment lost 10 bases, leaving 20 bases of the junction unmatched. Germline V CDR1 and CDR2: SGHNT, YYREEE (reference sequence). In DNA form, the CDR3 reads TGTGCCGCCTCTGGGGGGGGAGCGGGGGGCCCGAGCTCCTACGAGCAGTACTTC. Translated, it gives CAASGGGAGGPSSYEQYF.